One and the same sample provided the 5 T cell receptor beta chains below, sequenced in a study of beta chain features in type 1 diabetes. Sequencing targeted expressed TCRB transcripts, as all isolated RNA had been reverse transcribed. The assay was immunoSEQ multiplex PCR, and TCRdb's table has in-frame clones only and misses some. The sample yields under 450,000 clones, approximately 15% seen once. Sequencing was done on a sample of naive CD4+ T cells from blood. All receptors come from a man aged 30 to 45 in good health.

A few counts support this clone. Other DNA sequences in the same sample also yield this CDR3. The chain has TRBV4-3 and TRBJ1-1, with D unclear. The ends were cut back, 0 bases at V and 1 base at J, with 6 bases in the middle. Per the germline V gene, CDR1 is LGHNA and CDR2 is YSLEER. CDR3 length: 14 amino acids. The CDR3 here is CASSQDAGNTEAFF. CDR3 coding DNA: TGCGCCAGCAGCCAAGACGCGGGGAACACTGAAGCTTTCTTT.

This chain uses TRBV5-1 with TRBJ2-5; 7 bases fit TRBD2. V lost 2 bases, J lost 2 bases, and 6 bases stayed unmatched. This CDR3 has 15 residues. CDR1 and CDR2 (germline): SGHRS, YFSETQ. CDR3 DNA sequence: TGCGCCAGCAGCTTTCAGCGGGGCGGTCAAGAGACCCAGTACTTC. This sequence encodes CASSFQRGGQETQYF.

This clone was observed a few times. The CDR3 DNA is TGTGCCAGCCGGGCCCCCGGAGGCCACGAGCAGTACTTC. This gives the protein CASRAPGGHEQYF. This sequence joins TRBV18 and TRBJ2-7, with D possibly being TRBD2 (5 bases). Germline CDR1 KGHSH, CDR2 LQKENI. This CDR3 is built from 13 residues. V was pared by 8 bases and J by 5 bases, with 16 bases between.

The chain combines TRBV2 with TRBJ2-2; TRBD2 agrees at 11 bases. The germline V gene has CDR1 SNHLY and CDR2 FYNNEI. The ends lost 6 bases at V and 11 bases at J; junction bases unmatched: 8. This CDR3 comprises 14 residues. CDR3 loop: CASRHTSGREELFF. In DNA form, the CDR3 reads TGTGCCAGCAGACATACTAGCGGGAGAGAAGAGCTGTTTTTT.

The V and J genes are TRBV7-2 and TRBJ2-3; the D gene could be TRBD1 or TRBD2 (5 bases each). The CDR3 has 13 amino acids. Per the germline V gene, CDR1 is SGHTA and CDR2 is FQGNSA. Trimming left V 5 bases short and J 10 bases short, with 16 bases between. CDR3 sequence (DNA): TGTGCCAGCAGCGAAGGGACCCTGTCGGCGCAGTATTTT. Encoded protein: CASSEGTLSAQYF. Full variable domain (outside the CDR3, taken from reference TRBV7-2 and TRBJ2-3): GAGVSQSPSNKVTEKGKDVELRCDPISGHTALYWYRQSLGQGLEFLIYFQGNSAPDKSGLPSDRFSAERTGGSVSTLTIQRTQQEDSAVYLCASSEGTLSAQYFGPGTRLTVL.